Here is one T cell receptor beta chain with its context. This clonotype has a handful of counts. The antigen this receptor binds is unknown. No much larger clone is present one base from it, and per-base qualities are unavailable. The method was RT-PCR. The listed sequencing device is Illumina HiSeq 2500. TCRdb handled the public reads itself, with Q25 trimming in fastp and clone calling in MiXCR, and kept productive beta chains. Rows matching on CDR3 protein sequence are summarized as one entry with the most common DNA and genes. The sample table holds 550,000 to 600,000 distinct CDR3 sequences, of which about 10% were seen once. More than 8.5% of the sample is held by the ten biggest clonotypes. This record belongs to a study of response to subunit inactivated influenza vaccine (dated by TCRdb to the late 2010s). Background on the whole study: To follow how T cells responded to a trivalent subunit inactivated influenza vaccine, the researchers relied on deep quantitative profiling of the T cell receptor repertoire.

The CDR3 runs 14 amino acids, cysteine and phenylalanine included. Left in the record is the CDR3 DNA by itself, 42 bases read in frame from the first base. The germline V end is reduced by 7 bases and the J end by 2 bases; junction bases left unmatched: 2. CDR1 and CDR2 are read off the germline V gene (reference sequence) as DFQATT and SNEGSKA. General conclusions and limits of the study: The authors suggested that each seasonal influenza vaccination may recruit only a limited number of new T cells.

The sequencing here drew on PBMCs from blood, taken on the day of vaccination. The chain joins TRBV20-1 to TRBJ2-3, and 14 bases in between align with TRBD2. The sequence was obtained from a man aged 50-59 years who received an inactivated influenza vaccine. Donor details come from another sample of the same person, matched by shared clones. CDR3 region: CSVTSGGVTDTQYF. The nucleotides are TGCAGTGTGACTAGCGGGGGGGTCACAGATACGCAGTATTTT.